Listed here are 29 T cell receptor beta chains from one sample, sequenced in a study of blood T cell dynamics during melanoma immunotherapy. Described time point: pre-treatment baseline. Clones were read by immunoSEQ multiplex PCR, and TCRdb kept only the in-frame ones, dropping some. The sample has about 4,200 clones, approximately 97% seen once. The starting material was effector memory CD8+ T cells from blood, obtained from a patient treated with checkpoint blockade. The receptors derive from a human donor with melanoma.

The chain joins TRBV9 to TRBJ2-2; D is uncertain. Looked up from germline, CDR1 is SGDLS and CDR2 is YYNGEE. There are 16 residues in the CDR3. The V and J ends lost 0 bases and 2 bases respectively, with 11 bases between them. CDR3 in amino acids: CASSVGAGSNTGELFF. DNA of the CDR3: TGTGCCAGCAGCGTAGGGGCAGGTAGTAACACCGGGGAGCTGTTTTTT.

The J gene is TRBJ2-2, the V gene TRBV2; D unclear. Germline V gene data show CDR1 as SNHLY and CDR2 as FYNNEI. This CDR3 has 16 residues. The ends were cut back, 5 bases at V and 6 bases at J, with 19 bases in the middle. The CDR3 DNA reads TGTGCCAGCAGTCAGGACGGTGAAGGTACGGCCGGGGAGCTGTTTTTT. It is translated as CASSQDGEGTAGELFF. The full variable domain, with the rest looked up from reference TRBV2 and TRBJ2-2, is EPEVTQTPSHQVTQMGQEVILRCVPISNHLYFYWYRQILGQKVEFLVSFYNNEISEKSEIFDDQFSVERPDGSNFTLKIRSTKLEDSAMYFCASSQDGEGTAGELFFGEGSRLTVL.

The CDR3 DNA is TGTGCCAGCAAAATACAGGGGGCGGGCGGGGAGCTGTTTTTT. Translation: CASKIQGAGGELFF. The chain is built from TRBV6-5 and TRBJ2-2; 9 bases map to TRBD1. The trim removed 7 bases at V and 7 bases at J, leaving 7 bases unmatched. The CDR3 loop spans 14 amino acids. The V gene's germline CDR1 is MNHEY and CDR2 SVGAGI.

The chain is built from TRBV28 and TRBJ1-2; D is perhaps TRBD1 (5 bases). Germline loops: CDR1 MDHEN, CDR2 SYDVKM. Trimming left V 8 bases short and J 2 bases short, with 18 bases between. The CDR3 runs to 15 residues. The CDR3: CASSGGIGRNYGYTF. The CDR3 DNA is TGTGCCAGCTCGGGGGGAATAGGGAGGAACTATGGCTACACCTTC.

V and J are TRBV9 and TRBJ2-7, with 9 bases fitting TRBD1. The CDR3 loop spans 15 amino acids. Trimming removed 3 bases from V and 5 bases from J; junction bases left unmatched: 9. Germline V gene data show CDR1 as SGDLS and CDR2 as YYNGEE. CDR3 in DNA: TGTGCCAGCAGCGAAGGGGACAGGGAGGGGGACGAGCAGTACTTC. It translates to CASSEGDREGDEQYF.

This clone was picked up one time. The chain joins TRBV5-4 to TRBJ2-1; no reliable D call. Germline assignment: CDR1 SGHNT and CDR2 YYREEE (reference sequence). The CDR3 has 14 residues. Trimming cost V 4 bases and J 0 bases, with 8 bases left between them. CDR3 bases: TGTGCCAGCAGCCCTGCCGGCTCCTACAATGAGCAGTTCTTC. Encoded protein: CASSPAGSYNEQFF.

The CDR3 DNA sequence: TGTGCCAGCAGTTTGGGACTAGCGGGCGGGAATGAGCAGTTCTTC. This translates into CASSLGLAGGNEQFF. The chain is built from TRBV27 and TRBJ2-1; 12 positions agree with TRBD2. Germline V gene lookup returns CDR1 MNHEY and CDR2 SMNVEV (reference sequence). The CDR3 is made up of 15 amino acids. V lost 3 bases to trimming and J lost 7 bases; unmatched junction nucleotides: 4.

CDR3 DNA sequence: TGTGCCAGCTCACCACGGACTAGCGGGAGGGTTAGGAGCTCCTACAATGAGCAGTTCTTC. Its protein is CASSPRTSGRVRSSYNEQFF. V and J are TRBV18 and TRBJ2-1, with 15 bases lining up with TRBD2. The CDR3 length is 20 residues. Germline V gene data show CDR1 as KGHSH and CDR2 as LQKENI. V was clipped by 1 base and J by 0 bases; unmatched bases: 7.

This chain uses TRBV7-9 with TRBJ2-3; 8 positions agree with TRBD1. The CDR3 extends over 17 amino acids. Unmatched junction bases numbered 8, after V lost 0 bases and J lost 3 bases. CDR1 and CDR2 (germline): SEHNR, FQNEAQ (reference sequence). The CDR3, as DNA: TGTGCCAGCAGCTTAGCTCTTGGACAGGGACGGACAGATACGCAGTATTTT. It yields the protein CASSLALGQGRTDTQYF.

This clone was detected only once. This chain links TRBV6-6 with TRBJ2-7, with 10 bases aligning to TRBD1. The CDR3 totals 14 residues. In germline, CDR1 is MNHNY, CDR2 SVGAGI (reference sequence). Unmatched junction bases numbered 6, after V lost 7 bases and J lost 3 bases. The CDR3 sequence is CASTSGTGDYEQYF. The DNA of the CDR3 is TGTGCCAGCACCTCCGGGACAGGGGACTACGAGCAGTACTTC.

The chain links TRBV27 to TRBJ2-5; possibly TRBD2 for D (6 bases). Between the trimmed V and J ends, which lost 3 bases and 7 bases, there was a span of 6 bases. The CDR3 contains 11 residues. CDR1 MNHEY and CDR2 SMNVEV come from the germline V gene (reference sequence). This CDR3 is CASSLGGTQYF. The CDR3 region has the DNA TGTGCCAGCAGTTTGGGGGGGACCCAGTACTTC.

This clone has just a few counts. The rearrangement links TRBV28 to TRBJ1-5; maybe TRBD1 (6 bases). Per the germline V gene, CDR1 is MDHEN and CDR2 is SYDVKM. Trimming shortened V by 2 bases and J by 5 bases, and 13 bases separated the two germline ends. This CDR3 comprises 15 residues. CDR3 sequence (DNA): TGTGCCAGCAGTTTACTCCGGGACACAGATCAGCCCCAGCATTTT. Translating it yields CASSLLRDTDQPQHF.

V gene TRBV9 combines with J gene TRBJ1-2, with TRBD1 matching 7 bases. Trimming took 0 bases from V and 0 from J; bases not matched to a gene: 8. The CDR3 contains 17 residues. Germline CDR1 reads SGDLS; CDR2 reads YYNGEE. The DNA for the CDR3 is TGTGCCAGCAGCGTAGAACGGGACAGATTTACTAACTATGGCTACACCTTC. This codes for CASSVERDRFTNYGYTF.

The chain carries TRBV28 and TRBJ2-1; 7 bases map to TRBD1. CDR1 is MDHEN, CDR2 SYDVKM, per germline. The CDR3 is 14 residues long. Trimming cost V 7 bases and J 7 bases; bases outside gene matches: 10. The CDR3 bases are TGTGCCAGCATCCCGGGACAGTTAGCGAATGAGCAGTTCTTC. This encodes CASIPGQLANEQFF.

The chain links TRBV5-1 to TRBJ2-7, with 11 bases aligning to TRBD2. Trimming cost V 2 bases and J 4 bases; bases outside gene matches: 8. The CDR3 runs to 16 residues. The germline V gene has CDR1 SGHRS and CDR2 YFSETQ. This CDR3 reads CASSFGLLAGVYEQYF. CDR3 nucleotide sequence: TGCGCCAGCAGCTTTGGTTTACTAGCGGGAGTGTACGAGCAGTACTTC.

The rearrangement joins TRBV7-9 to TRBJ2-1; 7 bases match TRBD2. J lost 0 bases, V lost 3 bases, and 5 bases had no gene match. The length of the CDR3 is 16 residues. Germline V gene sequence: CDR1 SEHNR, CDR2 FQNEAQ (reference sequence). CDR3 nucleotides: TGTGCCAGCAGCTTGTTCGGCGGGAGCTCCTACAATGAGCAGTTCTTC. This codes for CASSLFGGSSYNEQFF.

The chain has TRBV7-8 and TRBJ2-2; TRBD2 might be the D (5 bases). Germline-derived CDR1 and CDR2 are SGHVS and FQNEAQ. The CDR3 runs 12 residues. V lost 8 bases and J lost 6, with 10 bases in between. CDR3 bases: TGTGCCAGCCGGGGATGGGCCGGGGAGCTGTTTTTT. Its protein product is CASRGWAGELFF. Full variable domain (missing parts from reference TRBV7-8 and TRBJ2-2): GAGVSQSPRYKVAKRGQDVALRCDPISGHVSLFWYQQALGQGPEFLTYFQNEAQLDKSGLPSDRFFAERPEGSVSTLKIQRTQQEDSAVYLCASRGWAGELFFGEGSRLTVL.

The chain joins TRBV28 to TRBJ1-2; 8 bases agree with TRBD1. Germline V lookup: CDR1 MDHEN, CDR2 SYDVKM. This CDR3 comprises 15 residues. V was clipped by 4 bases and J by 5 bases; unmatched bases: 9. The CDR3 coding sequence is TGTGCCAGCAGTTCACACAGGGGGATGGGGTATGGCTACACCTTC. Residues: CASSSHRGMGYGYTF.

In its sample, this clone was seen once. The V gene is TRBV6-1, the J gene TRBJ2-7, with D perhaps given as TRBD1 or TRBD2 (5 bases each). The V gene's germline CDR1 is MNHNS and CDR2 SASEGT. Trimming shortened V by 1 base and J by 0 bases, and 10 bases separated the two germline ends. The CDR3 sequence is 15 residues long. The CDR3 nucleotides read TGTGCCAGCAGTGAAGTACAGGCGGGCTCCTACGAGCAGTACTTC. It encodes CASSEVQAGSYEQYF.

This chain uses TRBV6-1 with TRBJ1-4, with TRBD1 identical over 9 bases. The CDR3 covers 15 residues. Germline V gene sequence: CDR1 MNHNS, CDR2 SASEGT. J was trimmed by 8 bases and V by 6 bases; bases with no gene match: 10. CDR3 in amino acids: CASRGAGTGWEKLFF. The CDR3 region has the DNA TGTGCCAGCAGGGGGGCCGGGACAGGGTGGGAAAAACTGTTTTTT.

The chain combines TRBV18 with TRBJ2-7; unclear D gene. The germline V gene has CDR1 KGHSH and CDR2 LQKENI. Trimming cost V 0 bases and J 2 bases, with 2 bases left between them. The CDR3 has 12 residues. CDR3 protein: CASSPPTYEQYF. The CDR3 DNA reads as TGTGCCAGCTCACCACCGACCTACGAGCAGTACTTC.

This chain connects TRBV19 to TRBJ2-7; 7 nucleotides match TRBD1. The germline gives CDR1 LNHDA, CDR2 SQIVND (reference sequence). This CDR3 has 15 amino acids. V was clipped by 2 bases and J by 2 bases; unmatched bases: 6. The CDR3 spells CASSIRRDSTYEQYF. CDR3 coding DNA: TGTGCCAGTAGTATAAGAAGGGACAGCACCTACGAGCAGTACTTC.

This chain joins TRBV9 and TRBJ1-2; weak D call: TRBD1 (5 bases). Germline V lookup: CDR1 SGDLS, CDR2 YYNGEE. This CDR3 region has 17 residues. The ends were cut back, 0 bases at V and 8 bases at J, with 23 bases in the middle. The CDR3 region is CASSVVTPPYRPTGYTF. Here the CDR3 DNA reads TGTGCCAGCAGCGTAGTAACCCCGCCCTACAGGCCGACGGGCTACACCTTC.

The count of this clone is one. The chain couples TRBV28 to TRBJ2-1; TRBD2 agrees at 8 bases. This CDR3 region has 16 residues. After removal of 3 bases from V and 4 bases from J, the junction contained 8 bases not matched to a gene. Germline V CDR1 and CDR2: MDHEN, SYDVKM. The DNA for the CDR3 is TGTGCCAGCAGTTTCCTCGGACTAGCTGGTTACAATGAGCAGTTCTTC. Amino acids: CASSFLGLAGYNEQFF.

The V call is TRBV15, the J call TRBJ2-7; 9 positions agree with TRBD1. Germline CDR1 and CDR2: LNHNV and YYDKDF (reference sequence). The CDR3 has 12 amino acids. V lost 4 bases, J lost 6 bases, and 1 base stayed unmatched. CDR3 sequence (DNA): TGTGCCACCAGCAACAGGGGGCGCGAGCAGTACTTC. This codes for CATSNRGREQYF.

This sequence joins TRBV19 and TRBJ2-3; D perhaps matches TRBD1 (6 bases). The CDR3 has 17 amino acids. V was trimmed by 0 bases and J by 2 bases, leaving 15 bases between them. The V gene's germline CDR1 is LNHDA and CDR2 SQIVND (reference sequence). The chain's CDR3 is CASSIESWGRDTDTQYF. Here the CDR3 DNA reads TGTGCCAGTAGTATAGAATCGTGGGGGCGCGACACAGATACGCAGTATTTT. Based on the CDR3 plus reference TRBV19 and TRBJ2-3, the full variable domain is DGGITQSPKYLFRKEGQNVTLSCEQNLNHDAMYWYRQDPGQGLRLIYYSQIVNDFQKGDIAEGYSVSREKKESFPLTVTSAQKNPTAFYLCASSIESWGRDTDTQYFGPGTRLTVL.

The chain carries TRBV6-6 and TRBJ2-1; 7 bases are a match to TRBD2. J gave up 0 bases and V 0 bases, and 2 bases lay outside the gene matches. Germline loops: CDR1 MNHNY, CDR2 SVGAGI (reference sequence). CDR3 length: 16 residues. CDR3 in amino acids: CASSYSRGSSYNEQFF. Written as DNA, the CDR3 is TGTGCCAGCAGTTACTCTCGCGGGAGCTCCTACAATGAGCAGTTCTTC.

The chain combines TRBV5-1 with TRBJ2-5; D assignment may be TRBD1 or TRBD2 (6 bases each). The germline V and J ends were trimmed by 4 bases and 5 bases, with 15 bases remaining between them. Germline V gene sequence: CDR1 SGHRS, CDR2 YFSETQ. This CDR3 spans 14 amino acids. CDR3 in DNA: TGCGCCAGCAGCGAAACTACAGGGAGGGAGACCCAGTACTTC. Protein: CASSETTGRETQYF.

The CDR3 sequence: CASSYSSTEAFF. The CDR3 region has the DNA TGTGCCAGCAGTTACTCGTCCACTGAAGCTTTCTTT. The chain is built from TRBV6-5 and TRBJ1-1, with D uncertain. Germline CDR1 is MNHEY and CDR2 is SVGAGI. V dropped 0 bases and J dropped 4 bases, with 3 bases sitting between them. The CDR3 contains 12 residues.